Following are 21 T cell receptor beta chains from one sample sequenced in a study of OX40 agonist ivuxolimab in advanced cancers. Repertoires were generated with immunoSEQ multiplex PCR, while TCRdb's copy carries only in-frame clones and drops some. The data contain around 40,000 clones, around 89% of them seen just once; the ten biggest clones take up 0.45% to 0.65%. The sequenced sample was CD4+ or CD8+ T cells sorted from blood, obtained in a trial of the OX40 agonist ivuxolimab. These receptors all come from an adult with an advanced solid tumor such as melanoma, head and neck, liver or kidney cancer.

The V call is TRBV12-5, the J call TRBJ2-5, with 7 bases matching TRBD2. The CDR3 extends over 15 amino acids. CDR1 and CDR2 from the germline V gene are LGHNT and FRNRAP. V shed 4 bases and J 2 bases; nucleotides not matched to a gene: 7. CDR3 sequence: CASGSLSGAQETQYF. The DNA for the CDR3 is TGTGCTAGTGGTTCGCTGAGCGGGGCGCAAGAGACCCAGTACTTC.

This clone appeared a single time. The V call is TRBV7-2, the J call TRBJ1-1; D gene ambiguous. Germline V CDR1 and CDR2: SGHTA, FQGNSA. Trimming pared 4 bases from V and 1 base from J, leaving 10 bases between. The CDR3 runs 14 residues. CDR3 nucleotide sequence: TGTGCCAGCAGCTCACGACGGGGGAACACTGAAGCTTTCTTT. This gives the protein CASSSRRGNTEAFF.

Turning to this clone: The final CDR3 position lacks the conserved phenylalanine or tryptophan, pointing to a likely read error. This chain's CDR3 is CASSSRGTRGSPLHL. DNA of the CDR3: TGTGCCAGCAGTTCACGGGGGACCAGGGGTTCACCCCTCCACCTT. The chain links TRBV6-5 to TRBJ1-6; perhaps TRBD1 as D (6 bases). The germline CDR1 and CDR2 sequences are MNHEY and SVGAGI. The CDR3 extends over 15 amino acids. The V and J ends lost 4 bases and 9 bases respectively, with 16 bases between them.

The rearrangement uses TRBV28 and TRBJ1-2; 9 positions agree with TRBD1. With 5 bases clipped from V and 4 bases from J, the junction kept 8 bases outside the gene matches. Germline V CDR1 and CDR2: MDHEN, SYDVKM. This CDR3 has 15 residues. CDR3 DNA: TGTGCCAGCAGTCCTCCGGGACAGGGTTTCTATGGCTACACCTTC. Its translation is CASSPPGQGFYGYTF.

The chain uses TRBV11-2 and TRBJ1-1; TRBD1 aligns across 8 bases. Looked up from germline, CDR1 is SGHAT and CDR2 is FQNNGV. CDR3 size: 14 residues. The ends lost 3 bases at V and 6 bases at J; junction bases unmatched: 6. CDR3 sequence (DNA): TGTGCCAGCAGCTTGACACAGGGGGGTGCTGAAGCTTTCTTT. Protein: CASSLTQGGAEAFF.

The rearrangement joins TRBV4-2 to TRBJ2-7; no definite D call. The CDR3 has 14 residues. With 0 bases removed from V and 3 bases from J, the gap between germline ends came to 9 bases. Germline CDR1 reads LGHNA; CDR2 reads YNFKEQ. DNA for the CDR3: TGTGCCAGCAGCCAAGAATTAAGGGTCTACGAGCAGTACTTC. The encoded protein is CASSQELRVYEQYF.

The V gene is TRBV2, the J gene TRBJ1-5, with 8 nucleotides matching TRBD1. CDR3 size: 14 residues. J lost 7 bases, V lost 4 bases, and 6 bases had no gene match. The V gene's germline CDR1 is SNHLY and CDR2 FYNNEI. CDR3 sequence: CASSGTGIGQPQHF. The CDR3 DNA sequence: TGTGCCAGCAGTGGGACAGGGATAGGACAGCCCCAGCATTTT.

This sequence joins TRBV6-5 and TRBJ2-2; no reliable D call. The CDR3 covers 14 residues. Germline lookup yields CDR1 MNHEY and CDR2 SVGAGI. V lost 6 bases to trimming and J lost 0 bases, with 8 bases between them. Here the CDR3 reads CASRAATNTGELFF. DNA of the CDR3: TGTGCCAGCAGAGCCGCCACGAACACCGGGGAGCTGTTTTTT.

The chain carries TRBV5-6 and TRBJ2-1, with 9 bases fitting TRBD2. The CDR3 is 14 amino acids. Germline-derived CDR1 and CDR2 are SGHDT and YYEEEE. V dropped 0 bases and J dropped 9; count of bases not matched to a gene: 4. CDR3 in amino acids: CASSLGGGDTEQFF. In DNA form, the CDR3 reads TGTGCCAGCAGCTTGGGCGGGGGGGACACTGAGCAGTTCTTC.

The chain recombines TRBV18 with TRBJ1-1; the match to TRBD1 covers 7 bases. In germline, CDR1 is KGHSH, CDR2 LQKENI. The CDR3 loop spans 15 amino acids. Trimming cost V 1 base and J 2 bases; bases outside gene matches: 4. The CDR3 reads CASSPLRDRNTEAFF. The CDR3, as DNA: TGTGCCAGCTCACCACTTCGGGACAGAAACACTGAAGCTTTCTTT.

The V gene is TRBV4-2, the J gene TRBJ2-5; unclear D gene. This CDR3 region has 14 residues. V lost 0 bases, J lost 5 bases, and 10 bases lay in between. Per the germline V gene, CDR1 is LGHNA and CDR2 is YNFKEQ. The CDR3 nucleotides read TGTGCCAGCAGCCAAGACAACTCCAAGGAGACCCAGTACTTC. This translates into CASSQDNSKETQYF.

J is TRBJ1-2 and V is TRBV29-1; D gene unclear. Trimming cost V 0 bases and J 8 bases, with 22 bases left between them. There are 16 residues in the CDR3. The V gene's germline CDR1 is SQVTM and CDR2 ANQGSEA. The chain's CDR3 is CSVEDRRRAGWYGYTF. CDR3 nucleotide sequence: TGCAGCGTTGAAGATCGGCGGAGAGCTGGTTGGTACGGCTACACCTTC.

V and J are TRBV18 and TRBJ1-1, with D tentatively TRBD1 (5 bases). The CDR3 covers 13 residues. V lost 2 bases, J lost 8 bases, and 12 bases lay in between. Germline V lookup: CDR1 KGHSH, CDR2 LQKENI. This CDR3 is CASSPDGQGEAFF. The DNA for the CDR3 is TGTGCCAGCTCACCAGACGGGCAGGGCGAAGCTTTCTTT.

The chain joins TRBV11-2 to TRBJ2-1; D may be TRBD1 (7 bases). CDR3 length: 14 residues. V shed 5 bases and J shed 10 bases, with 18 bases lying between them. The V gene's germline CDR1 is SGHAT and CDR2 FQNNGV. CDR3 coding DNA: TGTGCCAGCAGCGGAGGGGGCCGGGTCGACGAGCAGTTCTTC. Amino acids: CASSGGGRVDEQFF.

Concerning this clone itself: A read error may account for a junction end that differs from germline. The chain employs TRBV5-1 and TRBJ1-1, with D tentatively TRBD1 (5 bases). CDR3 length equals 14 residues. The germline V gene encodes CDR1 SGHRS and CDR2 YFSETQ. The CDR3 coding sequence is TGTGCCAGCAGCTCTTCCGGGGCCGGGACTGAAGCTTTCTTT. Translating it yields CASSSSGAGTEAFF.

This chain links TRBV11-2 with TRBJ1-1, with D tentatively TRBD1 (6 bases). Trimming pared 5 bases from V and 10 bases from J, leaving 14 bases between. This CDR3 is 12 amino acids long. Germline CDR1 SGHAT, CDR2 FQNNGV. The CDR3 region is CASSPTGFVAFF. CDR3 DNA: TGTGCCAGCAGCCCTACAGGGTTCGTAGCTTTCTTT.

The chain links TRBV6-1 to TRBJ2-1; D ambiguous. V was trimmed by 4 bases and J by 9 bases, leaving 16 bases between them. Germline V gene sequence: CDR1 MNHNS, CDR2 SASEGT. This CDR3 is built from 14 residues. CDR3 bases: TGTGCCAGCAGTGGCCGCGCCCCAGTGAGTGAGCAGTTCTTC. As protein: CASSGRAPVSEQFF.

J is TRBJ2-2 and V is TRBV7-9, with 12 positions matching TRBD1. This CDR3 has 16 residues. Germline CDR1 reads SEHNR; CDR2 reads FQNEAQ (reference sequence). Trimming removed 6 bases from V and 7 bases from J; junction bases left unmatched: 9. Written as DNA, the CDR3 is TGTGCCAGCAGGCGCGGGGACAGGGGGCCGAGCGGGGAGCTGTTTTTT. This translates into CASRRGDRGPSGELFF.

The CDR3 protein is CASSQVGLQRETQYF. DNA of the CDR3: TGCGCCAGCAGCCAAGTAGGCCTACAACGAGAGACCCAGTACTTC. V gene TRBV4-1 combines with J gene TRBJ2-5, with D unclear. Germline CDR1 reads MGHRA; CDR2 reads YSYEKL. Trimming left V 1 base short and J 4 bases short, with 13 bases between. The CDR3 runs to 15 residues.

The V call is TRBV7-2, the J call TRBJ1-6; 7 bases fit TRBD1. This CDR3 has 15 amino acids. After removal of 2 bases from V and 5 bases from J, the junction contained 3 bases not matched to a gene. Per the germline V gene, CDR1 is SGHTA and CDR2 is FQGNSA. CDR3 protein: CASSLSQGNNSPLHF. The CDR3 bases are TGTGCCAGCAGCTTATCACAGGGGAATAATTCACCCCTCCACTTT.

V is TRBV6-5 and J is TRBJ1-6; the D gene is possibly TRBD1 (5 bases). Trimming took 2 bases from V and 9 from J, leaving 17 bases between them. CDR1 is MNHEY, CDR2 SVGAGI, per germline. This CDR3 spans 16 amino acids. The DNA of the CDR3 is TGTGCCAGCAGTTACGTGGCAGGGCTGGGTAGTTCACCCCTCCACTTT. This translates into CASSYVAGLGSSPLHF.